These 15 T cell receptor beta chains originate from one sample sequenced in a study of T cell changes during pregnancy in multiple sclerosis. Clones were read by immunoSEQ multiplex PCR, and TCRdb kept only the in-frame ones, dropping some. The table lists about 36,000 clones, 91% of them singletons. The specimen comprised CD4+ T cells from peripheral blood mononuclear cells, sampled in the second trimester of pregnancy. The source is a female donor in good health, enrolled as a control in a pregnancy study.

The chain combines TRBV27 with TRBJ2-5; a weak D match, TRBD1 (6 bases). The V gene's germline CDR1 is MNHEY and CDR2 SMNVEV (reference sequence). The V end lost 2 bases, the J end lost 5 bases, and 12 bases lay between the germline ends. This CDR3 contains 14 residues. CDR3 region: CASSLRNRAETQYF. CDR3 nucleotide sequence: TGTGCCAGCAGTTTAAGGAACAGGGCCGAGACCCAGTACTTC.

V is TRBV7-2 and J is TRBJ1-2; 8 positions agree with TRBD1. Germline CDR1 is SGHTA and CDR2 is FQGNSA. CDR3 size: 14 residues. Germline trimming cut 4 bases from V and 4 bases from J; bases unmatched to any gene: 5. The CDR3 sequence is CASSSDRVGYGYTF. The CDR3 DNA reads TGTGCCAGCAGCTCGGACAGGGTTGGCTATGGCTACACCTTC.

The table lists this clone with a count of one. J is TRBJ2-7 and V is TRBV28, with TRBD1 matching over 9 bases. Unmatched junction bases numbered 8, after V lost 6 bases and J lost 2 bases. This CDR3 has 15 residues. Germline CDR1 reads MDHEN; CDR2 reads SYDVKM. The CDR3 region has the DNA TGTGCCAGCAGCAACCGGGACAGGGTCCCCTACGAGCAGTACTTC. Its protein product is CASSNRDRVPYEQYF. The full variable domain, rest sourced from reference TRBV28 and TRBJ2-7, is DVKVTQSSRYLVKRTGEKVFLECVQDMDHENMFWYRQDPGLGLRLIYFSYDVKMKEKGDIPEGYSVSREKKERFSLILESASTNQTSMYLCASSNRDRVPYEQYFGPGTRLTVT.

This sequence joins TRBV7-8 and TRBJ2-1; TRBD2 matches at 12 bases. Per germline, CDR1 SGHVS and CDR2 FQNEAQ. The CDR3 consists of 18 residues. Trimming cost V 5 bases and J 1 base; bases outside gene matches: 9. The CDR3 protein is CASSRQLAGGPSYNEQFF. The CDR3 nucleotides read TGTGCCAGCAGCCGACAGCTAGCGGGGGGGCCGTCCTACAATGAGCAGTTCTTC.

This chain joins TRBV18 and TRBJ1-5, with D unresolved. Germline V gene lookup returns CDR1 KGHSH and CDR2 LQKENI. The CDR3 is 14 amino acids. V was trimmed by 5 bases and J by 6 bases, leaving 14 bases between them. CDR3 loop: CASSDTSGGQPQHF. Here the CDR3 DNA reads TGTGCCAGCTCAGACACTTCAGGTGGTCAGCCCCAGCATTTT.

V is TRBV21-1 and J is TRBJ1-1; the table names TRBD1, a call not compared with the DNA. TRBV21-1 is classified as a pseudogene. This CDR3 is 17 amino acids long. The CDR3 reads CASSKHGTPKGYTEAFF. CDR3 sequence (DNA): TGTGCCAGCAGCAAACACGGGACACCCAAGGGGTACACTGAAGCTTTCTTT.

The chain joins TRBV18 to TRBJ1-2, with D maybe TRBD1 (6 bases). Germline V CDR1 and CDR2: KGHSH, LQKENI. The CDR3 is made up of 15 amino acids. V lost 2 bases and J 6 bases, leaving 16 bases between the germline ends. CDR3 in DNA: TGTGCCAGCTCACCAATGAAAGGGGGAGTTAATGGCTACACCTTC. This encodes CASSPMKGGVNGYTF.

This clone was detected once. The chain couples TRBV4-1 to TRBJ1-2; no reliable D call. Germline V gene lookup returns CDR1 MGHRA and CDR2 YSYEKL. Deletions cut 0 bases from V and 4 bases from J, with 6 bases between. The CDR3 sequence is 13 residues long. In nucleotides, the CDR3 is TGCGCCAGCAGCCAAGAAACGGGCTATGGCTACACCTTC. It yields the protein CASSQETGYGYTF.

The genes are TRBV19 and TRBJ2-5; 11 bases align to TRBD2. The CDR3 runs 14 residues. The V gene end was trimmed by 5 bases and the J gene end by 4 bases; junction bases not matched to a gene: 3. CDR1 is LNHDA, CDR2 SQIVND, per germline (reference sequence). In nucleotides, the CDR3 is TGTGCCAGTAGTTTAGGACTAGCGGGAGAGACCCAGTACTTC. Residues: CASSLGLAGETQYF.

The rearrangement links TRBV19 to TRBJ1-1, with 10 bases matching TRBD1. The germline CDR1 and CDR2 sequences are LNHDA and SQIVND (reference sequence). CDR3 length: 16 amino acids. V lost 5 bases, J lost 3 bases, and 9 bases stayed unmatched. CDR3 amino acids: CASSVPSGTGDTEAFF. The CDR3 DNA reads as TGTGCCAGTAGTGTTCCATCCGGGACAGGGGACACTGAAGCTTTCTTT. The full variable domain, completed using reference TRBV19 and TRBJ1-1, is DGGITQSPKYLFRKEGQNVTLSCEQNLNHDAMYWYRQDPGQGLRLIYYSQIVNDFQKGDIAEGYSVSREKKESFPLTVTSAQKNPTAFYLCASSVPSGTGDTEAFFGQGTRLTVV.

The V and J genes are TRBV6-1 and TRBJ1-5; 7 nucleotides agree with TRBD1. CDR3 length: 14 residues. After removal of 8 bases from V and 3 bases from J, the junction contained 7 bases not matched to a gene. Germline V lookup: CDR1 MNHNS, CDR2 SASEGT. This CDR3 reads CASLPTGPNQPQHF. In nucleotides, the CDR3 is TGTGCCAGCTTGCCGACAGGGCCCAATCAGCCCCAGCATTTT.

This chain uses TRBV6-1 with TRBJ2-3; D remains unclear. V lost 3 bases and J 2 bases, leaving 6 bases between the germline ends. The germline gives CDR1 MNHNS, CDR2 SASEGT. The CDR3 consists of 13 residues. Here the CDR3 DNA reads TGTGCCAGCAGTGAGTTAGACACAGATACGCAGTATTTT. Protein: CASSELDTDTQYF.

J is TRBJ2-2 and V is TRBV4-1, with D perhaps TRBD1 (5 bases). Trimming cost V 0 bases and J 1 base, with 9 bases left between them. In germline, CDR1 is MGHRA, CDR2 YSYEKL. The CDR3 sequence is 16 residues long. The CDR3 DNA reads TGCGCCAGCAGCCAAGAGGGGCGTGAGAACACCGGGGAGCTGTTTTTT. Translated: CASSQEGRENTGELFF.

This chain joins TRBV9 and TRBJ2-5, with TRBD2 identical over 11 bases. The J call may be in error: the DNA end matches TRBJ2-7 better. CDR3 size: 15 residues. The V gene's germline CDR1 is SGDLS and CDR2 YYNGEE. CDR3 nucleotide sequence: TGTGCCAGCAGCACCTCACTAGCGGGGGCAAACGAGCAGTACTTC. Translation gives CASSTSLAGANEQYF.

This rearrangement joins TRBV19 to TRBJ1-2; D gene uncertain. The germline V gene encodes CDR1 LNHDA and CDR2 SQIVND (reference sequence). This CDR3 has 16 residues. V lost 4 bases and J 0 bases, leaving 15 bases between the germline ends. The CDR3 reads CASSSSLRGTNYGYTF. The CDR3 DNA sequence: TGTGCCAGTAGTAGCTCCTTAAGAGGGACTAACTATGGCTACACCTTC. Combining the CDR3 with reference TRBV19 and TRBJ1-2 gives the whole variable domain DGGITQSPKYLFRKEGQNVTLSCEQNLNHDAMYWYRQDPGQGLRLIYYSQIVNDFQKGDIAEGYSVSREKKESFPLTVTSAQKNPTAFYLCASSSSLRGTNYGYTFGSGTRLTVV.